This entry lists 22 T cell receptor beta chains sequenced from one sample in a study of blood T cell repertoires in COVID-19. Repertoires were generated with immunoSEQ multiplex PCR, while TCRdb's copy carries only in-frame clones and drops some. The sample records 45,000 to 65,000 clones, approximately 88% being singletons. Material: peripheral blood. The receptors were gathered from a human donor in a cohort sampled during active COVID-19.

V gene TRBV29-1 combines with J gene TRBJ2-7; D might be TRBD2 (6 bases). With 3 bases removed from V and 2 bases from J, the gap between germline ends came to 17 bases. From germline, CDR1 is SQVTM and CDR2 ANQGSEA. The CDR3 runs 15 residues. The CDR3 DNA is TGCAGCGTTGAGGGGGGACTTTCTCCTACCTACGAGCAGTACTTC. Encoded protein: CSVEGGLSPTYEQYF.

V gene TRBV7-2 combines with J gene TRBJ2-5; D is perhaps TRBD2 (6 bases). V gave up 4 bases and J gave up 5 bases, with 17 bases separating them. This CDR3 contains 15 residues. Germline V CDR1 and CDR2: SGHTA, FQGNSA. The CDR3 sequence: CASSSGGGFLETQYF. CDR3 nucleotide sequence: TGTGCCAGCAGCTCAGGCGGAGGGTTTCTGGAGACCCAGTACTTC.

This clone was found once. V and J are TRBV7-2 and TRBJ2-7; a possible D gene is TRBD1 (5 bases). V was pared by 1 base and J by 3 bases, with 13 bases between. The CDR3 totals 15 residues. CDR1 and CDR2 from the germline V gene are SGHTA and FQGNSA. CDR3 sequence: CASSLVGQDIYEQYF. Here the CDR3 DNA reads TGTGCCAGCAGCTTAGTAGGGCAGGACATCTACGAGCAGTACTTC.

The DNA for the CDR3 is TGCGCCAGCAGCCTTGGTCCAGGGGAAGAGACCCAGTACTTC. The encoded protein is CASSLGPGEETQYF. The chain links TRBV4-1 to TRBJ2-5; D may be TRBD1 (6 bases). The CDR3 is 14 amino acids. The V end was cut by 4 bases, the J end by 3 bases, with 12 bases between. The germline gives CDR1 MGHRA, CDR2 YSYEKL.

The chain joins TRBV5-1 to TRBJ1-5, with 9 bases that match TRBD1. Germline V CDR1 and CDR2: SGHRS, YFSETQ. The CDR3 has 15 amino acids. The V segment lost 5 bases and the J segment 2 bases; nucleotides outside the gene matches: 5. CDR3 in amino acids: CASRRTGEGNQPQHF. The DNA of the CDR3 is TGCGCCAGCAGGCGGACAGGGGAGGGCAATCAGCCCCAGCATTTT.

This clone was seen a single time. The CDR3 DNA follows: TGTGCCAGCAGCCCGACGGGTCCGGAAGGAAAACTGTTTTTT. Translated: CASSPTGPEGKLFF. The V call is TRBV7-9, the J call TRBJ1-4; D gene unclear. The V end was cut by 5 bases, the J end by 10 bases, with 17 bases between. CDR3 length: 14 amino acids. Germline assignment: CDR1 SEHNR and CDR2 FQNEAQ (reference sequence).

The CDR3 here is CAISDREERDTEAFF. The CDR3 nucleotides are TGTGCAATTTCCGACAGGGAAGAGAGAGACACTGAAGCTTTCTTT. The V and J genes are TRBV10-3 and TRBJ1-1; 7 bases match TRBD1. The CDR3 has 15 residues. In germline, CDR1 is ENHRY, CDR2 SYGVKD.

The rearrangement uses TRBV30 and TRBJ1-1; a possible D gene is TRBD1 (5 bases). Germline V gene data show CDR1 as GTSNPN and CDR2 as SVGIG (reference sequence). Between the trimmed V and J ends, which lost 7 bases and 1 base, there was a span of 10 bases. This CDR3 has 12 amino acids. CDR3 region: CALTETNTEAFF. CDR3 in DNA: TGTGCCTTGACAGAAACGAACACTGAAGCTTTCTTT.

V usage is TRBV4-3 and J usage is TRBJ2-3, with TRBD2 matching 11 bases. J lost 0 bases, V lost 5 bases, and 7 bases had no gene match. The CDR3 covers 17 residues. Germline V lookup: CDR1 LGHNA, CDR2 YSLEER. The CDR3 DNA follows: TGCGCCAGCAGCGATAGCGGGGGGGCCTCTAGCACAGATACGCAGTATTTT. It encodes CASSDSGGASSTDTQYF.

The chain is built from TRBV19 and TRBJ2-7, with TRBD1 matching over 8 bases. This CDR3 comprises 14 residues. The V gene's germline CDR1 is LNHDA and CDR2 SQIVND (reference sequence). V lost 3 bases to trimming and J lost 2 bases; unmatched junction nucleotides: 3. CDR3 in DNA: TGTGCCAGTAGTATCGGGACAGGTACCTACGAGCAGTACTTC. This gives the protein CASSIGTGTYEQYF.

CDR3 DNA sequence: TGCGCCAGCAGCGCCGGGGCAACTAATGAAAAACTGTTTTTT. Residues: CASSAGATNEKLFF. J is TRBJ1-4 and V is TRBV4-1; no clear D. V was trimmed by 5 bases and J by 0 bases, leaving 7 bases between them. Germline V CDR1 and CDR2: MGHRA, YSYEKL. The CDR3 totals 14 residues.

This sequence joins TRBV30 and TRBJ1-2, with 9 positions matching TRBD1. V dropped 2 bases and J dropped 7; count of bases not matched to a gene: 8. Germline-derived CDR1 and CDR2 are GTSNPN and SVGIG (reference sequence). The CDR3 sequence is 14 residues long. CDR3 bases: TGTGCCTGGAGTAAGAGGGACAGGGCATTTGGCTACACCTTC. As protein: CAWSKRDRAFGYTF.

This chain joins TRBV27 and TRBJ1-3; the D is unclear. V was pared by 4 bases and J by 0 bases, with 7 bases between. Germline CDR1 is MNHEY and CDR2 is SMNVEV (reference sequence). This CDR3 comprises 14 residues. DNA for the CDR3: TGTGCCAGCAGTTCAGGTTACTCTGGAAACACCATATATTTT. Protein: CASSSGYSGNTIYF.

The chain couples TRBV30 to TRBJ2-3; 9 bases align to TRBD2. CDR3 length equals 16 residues. Germline CDR1 is GTSNPN and CDR2 is SVGIG (reference sequence). The trim removed 1 base at V and 2 bases at J, leaving 7 bases unmatched. CDR3 coding DNA: TGTGCCTGGAGTGGAGGTTGGGGACTAGCCACAGATACGCAGTATTTT. Its translation: CAWSGGWGLATDTQYF.

The J gene is TRBJ1-6, the V gene TRBV3-1 (or the pseudogene TRBV3-2); maybe TRBD1 (5 bases). Germline V gene sequence: CDR1 LGHDT, CDR2 YNNKEL (reference sequence). V lost 7 bases and J lost 14, with 27 bases in between. The CDR3 consists of 16 residues. This CDR3 reads CASIPLSRAPNSSLHF. Here the CDR3 DNA reads TGTGCCAGCATCCCTCTAAGCAGGGCCCCTAATTCGTCCCTCCACTTT.

This sequence joins TRBV7-7 and TRBJ2-1, with TRBD2 matching 10 bases. V lost 1 base, J lost 7 bases, and 13 bases stayed unmatched. The length of the CDR3 is 18 residues. The germline V gene encodes CDR1 SSHAT and CDR2 FNYEAQ (reference sequence). The CDR3 loop reads CASSLGTGSGGARNEQFF. The CDR3 region has the DNA TGTGCCAGCAGCTTAGGGACAGGAAGCGGGGGGGCTCGGAATGAGCAGTTCTTC.

J is TRBJ1-3 and V is TRBV9; TRBD1 matches 8 bases. The CDR3 extends over 18 amino acids. The ends lost 0 bases at V and 3 bases at J; junction bases unmatched: 11. Per germline, CDR1 SGDLS and CDR2 YYNGEE. The CDR3 DNA is TGTGCCAGCAGCGTAGAATGGGGACAGGCGGGCCGTGGAAACACCATATATTTT. This codes for CASSVEWGQAGRGNTIYF.

The CDR3 region is CSVGEAGSDTQYF. CDR3 DNA: TGCAGCGTTGGCGAAGCGGGGTCAGATACGCAGTATTTT. The chain joins TRBV29-1 to TRBJ2-3; 7 bases are shared with TRBD2. The CDR3 extends over 13 amino acids. V was clipped by 4 bases and J by 4 bases; unmatched bases: 5. Germline CDR1 SQVTM, CDR2 ANQGSEA.

This clone was seen a few times. The chain links TRBV12-3 or TRBV12-4 to TRBJ2-7; a possible D gene is TRBD2 (5 bases). The CDR3 consists of 12 residues. V lost 4 bases and J lost 3, with 7 bases in between. The CDR3 coding sequence is TGTGCCAGCAGTTGGGGAGTCTACGAGCAGTACTTC. This codes for CASSWGVYEQYF.

The sample holds a few counts of this clone. The J gene is TRBJ2-2, the V gene TRBV25-1; D not certain. This CDR3 comprises 18 residues. Trimming removed 7 bases from V and 4 bases from J, with 25 bases in between. The germline gives CDR1 MGHDK, CDR2 SYGVNS. This CDR3 is CASITFEESQILTGELFF. CDR3 coding DNA: TGTGCCAGCATCACCTTCGAGGAGTCCCAAATACTCACCGGGGAGCTGTTTTTT.

This chain links TRBV9 with TRBJ2-3, with D possibly TRBD1 on 6 matching bases. V lost 4 bases, J lost 4 bases, and 16 bases lay in between. Germline CDR1 and CDR2: SGDLS and YYNGEE. This CDR3 is built from 15 residues. CDR3 coding DNA: TGTGCCAGCAGCACTACACAGTGGGGGCCAGATACGCAGTATTTT. Translation gives CASSTTQWGPDTQYF.

The chain joins TRBV11-2 to TRBJ2-1; D perhaps matches TRBD2 (6 bases). Per the germline V gene, CDR1 is SGHAT and CDR2 is FQNNGV. Trimming removed 3 bases at V and 6 bases at J, with 15 bases between. The CDR3 covers 15 residues. CDR3 DNA sequence: TGTGCCAGCAGCTTGTCCCGGGGGATGGGCAATGAGCAGTTCTTC. This gives the protein CASSLSRGMGNEQFF.